This T cell receptor beta chain was profiled in a study of T cell responses to AZD1222 COVID-19 vaccine. General study findings and limits: None of the repertoires were sampled until the peak T cell response had passed. In a largely white British group with more females than males, clonal diversity was possibly underestimated.

Data came from immunoSEQ multiplex PCR; TCRdb stores just in-frame clones and leaves some out. In the table there are about 120,000 clones, about 90% of which are singletons. As to this clone: What it binds is not known.

Trimming cost V 6 bases and J 5 bases; bases outside gene matches: 8. Germline V gives CDR1 LGHNT, CDR2 FRNRAP. The CDR3 covers 14 residues. V usage is TRBV12-5 and J usage is TRBJ1-2; the match to TRBD1 covers 8 bases. The TCR sequence derives from an adult in good health. Source: peripheral blood, taken on day 0 of AZD1222 vaccination. The CDR3 region is CASGPPRQGYGYTF. The CDR3 nucleotides are TGTGCTAGTGGCCCTCCAAGACAGGGGTATGGCTACACCTTC.